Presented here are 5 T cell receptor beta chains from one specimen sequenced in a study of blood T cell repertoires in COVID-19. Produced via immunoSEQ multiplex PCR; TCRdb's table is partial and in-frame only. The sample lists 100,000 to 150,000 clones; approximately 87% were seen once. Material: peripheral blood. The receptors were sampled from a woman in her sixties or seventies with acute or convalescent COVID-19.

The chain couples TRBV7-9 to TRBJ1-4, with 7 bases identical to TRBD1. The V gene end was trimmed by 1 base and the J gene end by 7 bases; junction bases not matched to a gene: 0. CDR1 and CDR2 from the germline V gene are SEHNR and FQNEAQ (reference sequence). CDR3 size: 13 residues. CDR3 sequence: CASSLDRGEKLFF. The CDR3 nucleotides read TGTGCCAGCAGCTTAGACAGGGGTGAAAAACTGTTTTTT. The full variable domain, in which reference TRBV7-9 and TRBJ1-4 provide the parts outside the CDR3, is DTGVSQNPRHKITKRGQNVTFRCDPISEHNRLYWYRQTLGQGPEFLTYFQNEAQLEKSRLLSDRFSAERPKGSFSTLEIQRTEQGDSAMYLCASSLDRGEKLFFGSGTQLSVL.

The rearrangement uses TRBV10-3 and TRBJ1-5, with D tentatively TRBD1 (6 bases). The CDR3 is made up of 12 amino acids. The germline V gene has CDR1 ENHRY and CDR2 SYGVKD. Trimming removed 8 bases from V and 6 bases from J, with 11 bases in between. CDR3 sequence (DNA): TGTGCCATCGGCGGGGGGCCTCAGCCCCAGCATTTT. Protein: CAIGGGPQPQHF.

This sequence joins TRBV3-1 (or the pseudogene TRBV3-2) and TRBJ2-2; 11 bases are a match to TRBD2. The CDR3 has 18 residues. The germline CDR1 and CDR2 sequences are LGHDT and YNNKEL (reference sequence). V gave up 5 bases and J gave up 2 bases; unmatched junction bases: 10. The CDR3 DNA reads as TGTGCCAGCAGCTACCCCGCTAGCGGGGGGATTAACACCGGGGAGCTGTTTTTT. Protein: CASSYPASGGINTGELFF.

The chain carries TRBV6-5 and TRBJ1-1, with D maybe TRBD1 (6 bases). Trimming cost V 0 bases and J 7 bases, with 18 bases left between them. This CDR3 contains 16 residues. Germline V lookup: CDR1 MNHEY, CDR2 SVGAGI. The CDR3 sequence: CASSYSWGQRQNEAFF. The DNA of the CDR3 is TGTGCCAGCAGTTACTCGTGGGGACAACGACAGAATGAAGCTTTCTTT.

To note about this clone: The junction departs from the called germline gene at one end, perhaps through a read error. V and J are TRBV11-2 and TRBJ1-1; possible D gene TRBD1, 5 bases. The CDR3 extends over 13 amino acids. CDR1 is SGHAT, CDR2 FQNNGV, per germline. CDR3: CASSAQVIAEAFF. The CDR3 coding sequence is TGTGCCAGCAGCGCACAGGTTATCGCTGAGGCTTTCTTT.